This T cell receptor (beta chain) is from a study of CD8 T cells in ankylosing spondylitis. Study observations and caveats: Made up of about eight highly homologous variants, a TCR beta motif appeared characteristic of ankylosing spondylitis blood. Researchers reportedly found disease-linked clones significantly enriched in matched ankylosing spondylitis synovial fluid.

This clonotype was seen ten or more times. The antigen is not known. TCRdb ran MiXCR on the 5' RACE reads and lists one entry per CDR3 protein. Of fewer than 550,000 distinct CDR3 sequences in the sample, approximately 5% are singletons; the top ten hold 3.5%. The V and J ends lost 2 bases and 5 bases respectively, with 13 bases between them. The CDR3 loop spans 15 amino acids. Per the germline V gene, CDR1 is MDHEN and CDR2 is SYDVKM. This chain joins TRBV28 and TRBJ1-5; D may be TRBD1 (5 bases). The source of this sequence is a male donor with ankylosing spondylitis. Input material: blood, either unsorted or a sorted T cell fraction (not recorded which). Here the CDR3 DNA reads TGTGCCAGCAGTTTAGAGGGACGGCTAGATCAGCCCCAGCATTTT. Translated, it gives CASSLEGRLDQPQHF.